This T cell receptor (beta chain) was observed in a study of CD8+CD57+ T cells in acquired aplastic anemia. It was genomic DNA that served as the template for profiling TCR beta VDJ and CDR3. TCRdb reanalysed the reads using MiXCR and keeps one entry per CDR3 protein. The sample has about 170,000 distinct CDR3 sequences, about 64% seen once; the top ten hold 45% to 50%. This TCR derives from a human donor in good health. Sequenced material: sorted CD4+, CD8+, or CD8+CD57+ T cells (not recorded which) from PBMCs.

CDR3 DNA: TGTGCCAGCAGTGAACAGGTGGCCAATCAGCCCCAGCATTTT. Encoded protein: CASSEQVANQPQHF. The chain couples TRBV2 to TRBJ1-5; D is uncertain. This CDR3 is 14 amino acids long. Germline V lookup: CDR1 SNHLY, CDR2 FYNNEI. Trimming left V 2 bases short and J 3 bases short, with 8 bases between.